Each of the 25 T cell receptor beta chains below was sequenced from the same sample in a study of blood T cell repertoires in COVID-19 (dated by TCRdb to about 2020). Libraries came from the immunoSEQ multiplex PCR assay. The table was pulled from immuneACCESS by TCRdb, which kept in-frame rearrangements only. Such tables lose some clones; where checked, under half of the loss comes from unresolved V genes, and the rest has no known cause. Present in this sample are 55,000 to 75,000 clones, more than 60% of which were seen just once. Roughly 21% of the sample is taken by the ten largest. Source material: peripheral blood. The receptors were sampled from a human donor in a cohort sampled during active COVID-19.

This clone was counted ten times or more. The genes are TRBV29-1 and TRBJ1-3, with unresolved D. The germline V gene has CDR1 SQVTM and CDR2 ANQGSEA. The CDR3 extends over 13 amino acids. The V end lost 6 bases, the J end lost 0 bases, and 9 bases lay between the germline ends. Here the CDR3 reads CSVRPSSGNTIYF. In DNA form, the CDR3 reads TGCAGCGTAAGACCTAGCTCTGGAAACACCATATATTTT.

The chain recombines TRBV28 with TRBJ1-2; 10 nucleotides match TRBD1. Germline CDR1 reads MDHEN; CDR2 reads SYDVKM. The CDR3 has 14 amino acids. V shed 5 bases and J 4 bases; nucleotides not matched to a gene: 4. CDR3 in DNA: TGTGCCAGCAGTCCCGGGACAGGGGTCTATGGCTACACCTTC. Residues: CASSPGTGVYGYTF.

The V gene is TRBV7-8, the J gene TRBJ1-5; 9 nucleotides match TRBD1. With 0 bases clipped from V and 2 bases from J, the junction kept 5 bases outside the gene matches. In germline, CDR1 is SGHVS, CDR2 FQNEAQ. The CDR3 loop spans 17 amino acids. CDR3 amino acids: CASSLAGQGMGNQPQHF. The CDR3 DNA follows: TGTGCCAGCAGCTTAGCCGGACAGGGGATGGGCAATCAGCCCCAGCATTTT.

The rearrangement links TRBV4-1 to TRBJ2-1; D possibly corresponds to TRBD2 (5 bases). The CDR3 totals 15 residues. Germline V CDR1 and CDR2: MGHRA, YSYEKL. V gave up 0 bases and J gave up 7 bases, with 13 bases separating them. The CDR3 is CASSQERTVANEQFF. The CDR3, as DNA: TGCGCCAGCAGCCAAGAGAGGACTGTCGCGAATGAGCAGTTCTTC.

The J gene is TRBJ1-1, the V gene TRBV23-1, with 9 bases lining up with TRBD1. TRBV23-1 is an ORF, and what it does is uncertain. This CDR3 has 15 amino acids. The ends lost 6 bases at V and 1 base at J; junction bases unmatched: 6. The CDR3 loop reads CASRSSDRGNTEAFF. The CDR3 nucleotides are TGCGCCAGCAGATCCTCGGACAGGGGGAACACTGAAGCTTTCTTT.

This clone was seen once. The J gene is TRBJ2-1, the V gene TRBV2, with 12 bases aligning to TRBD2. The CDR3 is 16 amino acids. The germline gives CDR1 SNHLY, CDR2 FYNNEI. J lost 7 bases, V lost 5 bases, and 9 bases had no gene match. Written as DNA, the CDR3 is TGTGCCAGCAGTTCCCGACTAGCGGGAGCGGGAAATGAGCAGTTCTTC. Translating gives CASSSRLAGAGNEQFF.

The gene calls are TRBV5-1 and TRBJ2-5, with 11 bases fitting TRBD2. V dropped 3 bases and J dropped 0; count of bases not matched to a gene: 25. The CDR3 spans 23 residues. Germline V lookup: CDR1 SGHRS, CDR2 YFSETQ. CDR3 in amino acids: CASSSGLAGGGLRLRPNQETQYF. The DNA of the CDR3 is TGCGCCAGCAGCTCCGGGCTAGCGGGGGGTGGGCTCCGTTTACGGCCAAACCAAGAGACCCAGTACTTC.

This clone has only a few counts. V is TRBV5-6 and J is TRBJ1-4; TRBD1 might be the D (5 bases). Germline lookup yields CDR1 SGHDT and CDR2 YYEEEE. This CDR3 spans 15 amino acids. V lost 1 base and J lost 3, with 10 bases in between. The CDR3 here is CASSLNRWANEKLFF. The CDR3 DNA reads TGTGCCAGCAGCTTGAACAGGTGGGCTAATGAAAAACTGTTTTTT.

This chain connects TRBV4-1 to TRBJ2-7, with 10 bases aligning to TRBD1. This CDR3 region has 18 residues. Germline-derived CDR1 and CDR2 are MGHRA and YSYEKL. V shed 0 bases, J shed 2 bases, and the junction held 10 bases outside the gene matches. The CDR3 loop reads CASSQDVGDRGRTYEQYF. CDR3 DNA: TGCGCCAGCAGCCAAGATGTGGGGGACAGGGGCCGAACCTACGAGCAGTACTTC.

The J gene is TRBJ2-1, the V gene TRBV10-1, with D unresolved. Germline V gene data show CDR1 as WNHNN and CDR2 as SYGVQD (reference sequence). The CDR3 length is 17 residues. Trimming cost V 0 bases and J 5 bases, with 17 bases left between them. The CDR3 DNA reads TGCGCCAGCAGTGAGTCTAGCTATGTAAAAGGTAACAATGAGCAGTTCTTC. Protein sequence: CASSESSYVKGNNEQFF.

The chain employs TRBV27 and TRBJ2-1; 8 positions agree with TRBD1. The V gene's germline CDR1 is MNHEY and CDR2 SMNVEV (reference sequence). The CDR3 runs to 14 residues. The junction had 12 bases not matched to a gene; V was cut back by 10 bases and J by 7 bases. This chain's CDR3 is CATRGTGGANEQFF. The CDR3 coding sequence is TGTGCCACCAGGGGGACAGGTGGTGCGAATGAGCAGTTCTTC.

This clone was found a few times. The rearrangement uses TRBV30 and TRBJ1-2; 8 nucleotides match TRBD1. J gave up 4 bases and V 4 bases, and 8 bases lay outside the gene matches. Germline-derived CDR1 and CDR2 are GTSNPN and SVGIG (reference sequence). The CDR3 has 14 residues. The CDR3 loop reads CAWTRDRTTYGYTF. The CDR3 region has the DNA TGTGCCTGGACCCGGGACAGGACGACCTATGGCTACACCTTC.

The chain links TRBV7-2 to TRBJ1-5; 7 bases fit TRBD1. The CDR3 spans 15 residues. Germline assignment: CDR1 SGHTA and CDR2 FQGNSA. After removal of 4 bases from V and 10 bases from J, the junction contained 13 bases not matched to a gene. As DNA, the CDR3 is TGTGCCAGCAGCTCGACCGGGACAGCTGAGGAACCCCAGCATTTT. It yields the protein CASSSTGTAEEPQHF.

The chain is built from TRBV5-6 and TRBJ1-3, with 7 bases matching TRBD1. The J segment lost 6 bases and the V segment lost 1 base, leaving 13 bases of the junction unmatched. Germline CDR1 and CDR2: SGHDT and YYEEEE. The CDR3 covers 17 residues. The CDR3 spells CASSLFTPRTGANTIYF. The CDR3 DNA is TGTGCCAGCAGCTTGTTCACCCCCCGAACAGGGGCAAACACCATATATTTT.

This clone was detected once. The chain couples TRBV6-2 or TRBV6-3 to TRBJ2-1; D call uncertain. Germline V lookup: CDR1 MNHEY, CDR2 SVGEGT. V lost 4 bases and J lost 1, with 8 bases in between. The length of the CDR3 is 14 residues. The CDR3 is CASSLSNSYNEQFF. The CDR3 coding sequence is TGTGCCAGCAGTTTGTCCAATTCCTACAATGAGCAGTTCTTC.

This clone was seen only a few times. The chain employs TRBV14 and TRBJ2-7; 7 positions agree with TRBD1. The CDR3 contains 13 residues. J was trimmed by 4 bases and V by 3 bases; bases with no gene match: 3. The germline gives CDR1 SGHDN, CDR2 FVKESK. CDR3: CASSQYRGYEQYF. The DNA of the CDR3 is TGTGCCAGCAGCCAGTACAGGGGATACGAGCAGTACTTC. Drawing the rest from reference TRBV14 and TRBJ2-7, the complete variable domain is EAGVTQFPSHSVIEKGQTVTLRCDPISGHDNLYWYRRVMGKEIKFLLHFVKESKQDESGMPNNRFLAERTGGTYSTLKVQPAELEDSGVYFCASSQYRGYEQYFGPGTRLTVT.

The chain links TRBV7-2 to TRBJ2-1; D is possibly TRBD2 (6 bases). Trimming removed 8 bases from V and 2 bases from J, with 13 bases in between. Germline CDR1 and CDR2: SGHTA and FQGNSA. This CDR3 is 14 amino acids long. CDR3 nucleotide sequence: TGTGCCAGCTGCGGTGGAGGGCCCTACAATGAGCAGTTCTTC. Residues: CASCGGGPYNEQFF.

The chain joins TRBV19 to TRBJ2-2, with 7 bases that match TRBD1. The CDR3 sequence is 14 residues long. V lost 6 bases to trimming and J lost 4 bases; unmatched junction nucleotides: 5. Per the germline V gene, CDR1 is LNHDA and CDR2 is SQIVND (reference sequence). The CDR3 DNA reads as TGTGCCAGTAGAGCAGGGGGTTTCACCGGGGAGCTGTTTTTT. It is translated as CASRAGGFTGELFF.

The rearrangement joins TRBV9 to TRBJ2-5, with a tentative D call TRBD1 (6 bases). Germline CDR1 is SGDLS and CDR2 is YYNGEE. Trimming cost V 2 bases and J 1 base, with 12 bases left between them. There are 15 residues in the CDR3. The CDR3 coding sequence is TGTGCCAGCAGCGTTAGGGACAATCCCCAAGAGACCCAGTACTTC. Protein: CASSVRDNPQETQYF.

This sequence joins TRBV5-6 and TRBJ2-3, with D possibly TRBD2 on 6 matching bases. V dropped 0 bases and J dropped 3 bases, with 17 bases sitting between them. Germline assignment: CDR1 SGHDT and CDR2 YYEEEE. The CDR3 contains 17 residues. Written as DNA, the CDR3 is TGTGCCAGCAGCTTGGTCGGTTCGGGAGTCCAGACAGATACGCAGTATTTT. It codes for CASSLVGSGVQTDTQYF.

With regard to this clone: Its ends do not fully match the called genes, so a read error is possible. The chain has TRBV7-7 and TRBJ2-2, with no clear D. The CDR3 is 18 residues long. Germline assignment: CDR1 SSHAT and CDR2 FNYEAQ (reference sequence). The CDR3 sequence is CASSLVTAGPSNTGELFF. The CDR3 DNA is TGTGCTAGCAGCTTAGTAACAGCCGGCCCTTCGAACACCGGGGAGCTGTTTTTT.

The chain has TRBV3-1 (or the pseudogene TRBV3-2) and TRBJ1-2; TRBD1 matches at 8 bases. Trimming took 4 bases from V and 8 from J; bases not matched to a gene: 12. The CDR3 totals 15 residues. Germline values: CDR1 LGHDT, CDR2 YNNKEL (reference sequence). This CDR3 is CASSPRTGTGDGYTF. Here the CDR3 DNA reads TGTGCCAGCAGCCCCCGGACAGGGACTGGTGACGGCTACACCTTC.

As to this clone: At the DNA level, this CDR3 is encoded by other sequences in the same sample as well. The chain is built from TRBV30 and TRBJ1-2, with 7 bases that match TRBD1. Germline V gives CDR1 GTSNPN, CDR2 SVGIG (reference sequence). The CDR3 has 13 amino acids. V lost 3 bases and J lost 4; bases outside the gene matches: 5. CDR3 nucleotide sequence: TGTGCCTGGAGCTCGGGACAGATCTATGGCTACACCTTC. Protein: CAWSSGQIYGYTF.

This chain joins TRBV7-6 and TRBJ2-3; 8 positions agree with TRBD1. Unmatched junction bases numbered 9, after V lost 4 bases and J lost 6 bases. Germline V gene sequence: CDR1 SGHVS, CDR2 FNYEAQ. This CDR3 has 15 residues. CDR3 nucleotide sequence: TGTGCCAGCAGCTCCAGGGGGCGTGGGTGGGATACGCAGTATTTT. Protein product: CASSSRGRGWDTQYF. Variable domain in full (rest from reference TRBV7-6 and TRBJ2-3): GAGVSQSPRYKVTKRGQDVALRCDPISGHVSLYWYRQALGQGPEFLTYFNYEAQQDKSGLPNDRFSAERPEGSISTLTIQRTEQRDSAMYRCASSSRGRGWDTQYFGPGTRLTVL.

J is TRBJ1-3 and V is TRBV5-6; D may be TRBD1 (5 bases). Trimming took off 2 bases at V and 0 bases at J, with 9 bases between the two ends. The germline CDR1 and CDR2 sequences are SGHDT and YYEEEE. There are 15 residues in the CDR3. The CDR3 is CASSLGASSGNTIYF. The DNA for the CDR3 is TGTGCCAGCAGCTTAGGGGCAAGCTCTGGAAACACCATATATTTT.